This is a list of T cell receptor beta chains from one sample in a study of blood T cell repertoires in COVID-19. TCRdb's table, derived via immunoSEQ multiplex PCR, lists solely in-frame clones and lacks some. Of about 64,000 clones in the sample, around 84% were seen once. The sequenced sample was peripheral blood. All receptors derive from an older woman with acute or convalescent COVID-19. The CDR3 runs from the conserved cysteine through the conserved F or W. The D gene is left open where the match is weak. Clone size is not always given. Where it is, it says once, few, many or a class for expanded clones.

>-|TRBD2|TRBJ2-3|TRBV9|17
TGTGCCAGCAGCGTGGCTGGGACTAGCGGGGGGTGGGATACGCAGTATTTT
CASSVAGTSGGWDTQYF
>-|-|TRBJ1-5|TRBV18|19
TGTGCCAGCTCACCACCGAGGGCGGCAGGGGTGATGATGAATCAGCCCCAGCATTTT
CASSPPRAAGVMMNQPQHF
>-|TRBD1|TRBJ2-3|TRBV6-4|17
TGTGCCAGCAGTGACTCGAGCCCAGGGGGCAGTTCAGATACGCAGTATTTT
CASSDSSPGGSSDTQYF
>few|-|TRBJ1-1|TRBV5-1|15
TGCGCCAGCAACCCAATACAGGGAGGGCACACTGAAGCTTTCTTT
CASNPIQGGHTEAFF
>-|-|TRBJ1-2|TRBV27|15
TGTGCCAGCAGCTTAGAGGGATTATCTAACTATGGCTACACCTTC
CASSLEGLSNYGYTF
>-|TRBD1|TRBJ2-7|TRBV10-2|13
TGCGCCAGCAAAAGGGGGCAGACCTACGAGCAGTACTTC
CASKRGQTYEQYF
>-|-|TRBJ1-3|TRBV7-9|14
TGTGCCAGCAGTCAAGCTTCCGGTGGAAACACCATATATTTT
CASSQASGGNTIYF
>once|-|TRBJ2-7|TRBV21-1|15
TGTGCCAGCTGCTACCGACAGGAAGATTACTACGAGCAGTACTTC
CASCYRQEDYYEQYF
>-|TRBD2|TRBJ2-3|TRBV7-3|15
TGTGCCAGCAGCTTATCCGGGACTAGCCAAGATACGCAGTATTTT
CASSLSGTSQDTQYF
>-|TRBD1|TRBJ1-2|TRBV7-8|16
TGTGCCAGCAGCCAAGAAGGCCGGGGACAGGCGGATGGCTACACCTTC
CASSQEGRGQADGYTF
>-|-|TRBJ1-3|TRBV5-1|13
TGCGCCAGCAGTTTAGGGGGAAGAAACACCATATATTTT
CASSLGGRNTIYF
>once|-|TRBJ2-7|TRBV7-6|13
TGTGCCAGCAGCTTGGGACACGACTACGAGCAGTACTTC
CASSLGHDYEQYF
>-|-|TRBJ2-2|TRBV29-1|12
TGCAGCGGGGGGCTCCCCGGCGGGGAGCTGTTTTTT
CSGGLPGGELFF
>once|-|TRBJ1-1|TRBV9|15
TGTGCCAGCAGCCCTAGACAGAATGAGAACACTGAAGCTTTCTTT
CASSPRQNENTEAFF
>-|TRBD2|TRBJ2-3|TRBV2|15
TGTGCCAGCAGTGAAGGCGGGGGGAGCACAGATACGCAGTATTTT
CASSEGGGSTDTQYF
>-|-|TRBJ1-5|TRBV6-5|13
TGTGCCAGCAGTTACTCGTCTCTCGAGCCCCAGCATTTT
CASSYSSLEPQHF
>-|TRBD1|TRBJ1-2|TRBV4-1|15
TGCGCCAGCAGCCAAGAGCCAGGGGGTACCTATGGCTACACCTTC
CASSQEPGGTYGYTF
>-|-|TRBJ1-1|TRBV19|12
TGCGGAATCTATGGGCCTAACACTGAAGCTTTCTTT
CGIYGPNTEAFF
>-|-|TRBJ1-3|TRBV3-1/TRBV3-2|12
TGTGCCAGCAGCCCTAAAGGAAACACCATATATTTT
CASSPKGNTIYF
>once|-|TRBJ2-1|TRBV13|11
TGTGCCAGCAGCATAAACAATGAGCAGTTCTTC
CASSINNEQFF
>-|TRBD1|TRBJ1-2|TRBV6-5|14
TGTGCCAGCAACAGAGGACAGGGAGGATATGGCTACACCTTC
CASNRGQGGYGYTF
>-|-|TRBJ2-3|TRBV6-5|15
TGTGCCAGCAGCCTCGGGGTCTTAATTGCAGATACGCAGTATTTT
CASSLGVLIADTQYF
>-|-|TRBJ1-5|TRBV6-6|14
TGTGCCAGCAGTCCAGACGGGGTCAATCAGCCCCAGCATTTT
CASSPDGVNQPQHF
>-|TRBD1|TRBJ1-5|TRBV30|17
TGTGCCTGCTCGGGACAGGGGACTCCCTATAGCAATCAGCCCCAGCATTTT
CACSGQGTPYSNQPQHF
>-|-|TRBJ2-7|TRBV5-1|15
TGCGCCAGCAGTGGCCAGACTCTTCGGCCCTACGAGCAGTACTTC
CASSGQTLRPYEQYF
>-|TRBD1|TRBJ1-2|TRBV9|17
TGTGCCAGCAGCGTAGACGGGACAGGGGGCGCGCTAAGCGGCTACACCTTC
CASSVDGTGGALSGYTF
>-|-|TRBJ1-5|TRBV6-1|14
TGTGCCAGCAGTGAGAACACAGGGAAGCAGCCCCAGCATTTT
CASSENTGKQPQHF
>-|-|TRBJ1-3|TRBV9|16
TGTGCCAGCAGCAGTAGCCCCCTGAGCTCTGGAAACACCATATATTTT
CASSSSPLSSGNTIYF
>-|TRBD1|TRBJ2-7|TRBV5-1|13
TGCGCCAGCAGTTTGGACAGGGGCTACGAGCAGTACTTC
CASSLDRGYEQYF
>-|TRBD1|TRBJ1-6|TRBV28|15
TGTGCCAGCAGTGCTCCGGGACAGGATAATTCACCCCTCCACTTT
CASSAPGQDNSPLHF
>-|-|TRBJ1-5|TRBV10-3|16
TGTGCCATCAGTTCGGGTCGGGGGGCTGGCAATCAGCCCCAGCATTTT
CAISSGRGAGNQPQHF
>-|TRBD1|TRBJ1-2|TRBV23-1|17
TGCGCCAGCAGTCATGTCAAGGGGGACAGGGTTGTCTATGGCTACACCTTC
CASSHVKGDRVVYGYTF
>-|-|TRBJ1-1|TRBV4-1|17
TGCGCCAGCAGCCAAGATCTGGGCAGGGGATCCAACACTGAAGCTTTCTTT
CASSQDLGRGSNTEAFF
>-|-|TRBJ1-1|TRBV29-1|11
TGCAGCGTTGACACAGGGTATGAAGCTTTCTTT
CSVDTGYEAFF
>many|-|TRBJ1-2|TRBV29-1|12
TGCAGCGTCGTGGGGGCTCGGTATGGCTACACCTTC
CSVVGARYGYTF
>once|TRBD1|TRBJ1-2|TRBV6-5|15
TGTGCCAGCAGAGCCGGGACAGGAAATAACTATGGCTACACCTTC
CASRAGTGNNYGYTF
>once|-|TRBJ1-2|TRBV5-1|15
TGCGCCAGCAGCCCGGGCGCGGGCCCTAACTATGGCTACACCTTC
CASSPGAGPNYGYTF
>-|-|TRBJ2-7|TRBV3-1/TRBV3-2|14
TGTGCCAGCAGCCAAGAGTCCAGGAGGTACGAGCAGTACTTC
CASSQESRRYEQYF
>-|-|TRBJ1-2|TRBV9|14
TGTGCCAGCAGCGTAGCCATGGAGGGATATGGCTACACCTTC
CASSVAMEGYGYTF
>-|-|TRBJ2-2|TRBV9|14
TGTGCCAGCAGTCCGACAGGTAACACCGGGGAGCTGTTTTTT
CASSPTGNTGELFF
>-|-|TRBJ1-4|TRBV19|14
TGTGCCAGTAGTACGTCGGGAGGGAATGAAAAACTGTTTTTT
CASSTSGGNEKLFF
>-|TRBD1|TRBJ1-1|TRBV10-3|15
TGTGCCATCACCGACGACAGGGGGCGCCCCACTGAAGCTTTCTTT
CAITDDRGRPTEAFF
>-|-|TRBJ2-4|TRBV3-1/TRBV3-2|17
TGTGCCAGCAGCCAGTGGGGGGAAAAACTAGCCAAAAACATTCAGTACTTC
CASSQWGEKLAKNIQYF